This T cell receptor beta chain is drawn from a study of T cells after yellow fever vaccination. For the study at large: Fractions low in cell number were prepared with SMART-Seq v4 Ultra Low Input. Points from the study as a whole: There was a possibility that FACS-sorted repertoires contained abundant clonotypes contaminating from the bulk population. By day 5 rather than day 15, the secondary response had peaked, though it was weaker.

UMIs were added to TCR cDNA along with a universal primer site when it was made by 5'RACE template switching. TCRdb re-analysed the 5' RACE reads in MiXCR, keeping a single row per CDR3 protein. The data show about 300,000 distinct CDR3 sequences, roughly 8.7% seen once. Germline V gives CDR1 SGHTA, CDR2 FQGNSA. Trimming left V 1 base short and J 0 bases short, with 9 bases between. The CDR3 is 15 residues long. This clonotype was observed at least ten times. The antigen is undetermined. This TCR came from a man between 18 and 35 years old who received the YFV17D yellow fever vaccine. The sequencing here drew on CD4+ T cells sorted from PBMCs, taken 5 days after the yellow fever booster vaccination. The rearrangement uses TRBV7-2 and TRBJ1-2; no clear D gene. Written as DNA, the CDR3 is TGTGCCAGCAGCTTAGGGACCACAGCTAACTATGGCTACACCTTC. As protein: CASSLGTTANYGYTF. The full variable domain, in which reference TRBV7-2 and TRBJ1-2 provide the parts outside the CDR3, is GAGVSQSPSNKVTEKGKDVELRCDPISGHTALYWYRQSLGQGLEFLIYFQGNSAPDKSGLPSDRFSAERTGGSVSTLTIQRTQQEDSAVYLCASSLGTTANYGYTFGSGTRLTVV.